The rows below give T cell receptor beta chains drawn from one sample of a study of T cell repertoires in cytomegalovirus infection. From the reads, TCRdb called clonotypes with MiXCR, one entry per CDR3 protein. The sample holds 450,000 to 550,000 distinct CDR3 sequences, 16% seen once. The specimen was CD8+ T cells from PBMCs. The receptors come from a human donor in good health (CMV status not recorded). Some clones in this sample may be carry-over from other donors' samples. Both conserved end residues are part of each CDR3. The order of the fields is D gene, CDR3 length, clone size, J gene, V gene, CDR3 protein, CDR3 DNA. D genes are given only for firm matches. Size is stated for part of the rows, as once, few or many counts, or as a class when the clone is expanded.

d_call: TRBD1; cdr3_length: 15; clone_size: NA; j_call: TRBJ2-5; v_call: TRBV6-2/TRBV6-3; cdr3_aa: CASSSLQGRAETQYF; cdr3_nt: TGTGCCAGCAGTTCCCTACAGGGGCGTGCGGAGACCCAGTACTTC
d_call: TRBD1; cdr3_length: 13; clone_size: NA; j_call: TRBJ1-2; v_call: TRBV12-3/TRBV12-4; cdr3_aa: CASSLGTGHGYTF; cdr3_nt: TGTGCCAGCAGTTTGGGGACAGGACATGGCTACACCTTC
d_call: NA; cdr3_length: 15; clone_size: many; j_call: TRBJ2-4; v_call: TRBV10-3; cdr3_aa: CAISNGWGAKNIQYF; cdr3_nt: TGTGCCATCTCGAACGGGTGGGGGGCCAAAAACATTCAGTACTTC
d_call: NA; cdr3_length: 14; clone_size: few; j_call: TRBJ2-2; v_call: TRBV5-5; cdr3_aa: CASSSFLNTGELFF; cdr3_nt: TGTGCCAGCAGCTCCTTCTTAAACACCGGGGAGCTGTTTTTT
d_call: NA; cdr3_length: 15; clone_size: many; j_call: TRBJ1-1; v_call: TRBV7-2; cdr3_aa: CASSLYSGGNTEAFF; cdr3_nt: TGTGCCAGCAGCCTATATAGCGGCGGGAACACTGAAGCTTTCTTT
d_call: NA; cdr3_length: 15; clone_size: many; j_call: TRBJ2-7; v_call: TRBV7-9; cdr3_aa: CASTKGAGEAYEQYF; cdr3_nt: TGTGCCAGCACGAAGGGGGCAGGGGAGGCCTACGAGCAGTACTTC
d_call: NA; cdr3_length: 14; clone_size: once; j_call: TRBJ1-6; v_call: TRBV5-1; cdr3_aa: CASSPAEWDSPLHF; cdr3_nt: TGCGCCAGCAGCCCCGCCGAATGGGATTCACCCCTCCACTTT
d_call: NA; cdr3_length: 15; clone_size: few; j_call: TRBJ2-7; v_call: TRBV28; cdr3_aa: CASSLGLDMFYEQYF; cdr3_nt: TGTGCCAGCAGCCTGGGACTTGACATGTTCTACGAGCAGTACTTC
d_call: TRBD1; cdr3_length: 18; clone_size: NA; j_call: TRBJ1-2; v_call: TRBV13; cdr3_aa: CASSLDLDRGQIGGGYTF; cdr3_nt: TGTGCCAGCAGCTTGGATTTGGACAGGGGGCAAATCGGGGGTGGCTACACCTTC
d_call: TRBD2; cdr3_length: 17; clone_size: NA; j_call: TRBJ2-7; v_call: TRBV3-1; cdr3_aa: CASSQVPGLAYSYEQYF; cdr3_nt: TGTGCCAGCAGCCAAGTCCCGGGACTAGCGTACTCCTACGAGCAGTACTTC
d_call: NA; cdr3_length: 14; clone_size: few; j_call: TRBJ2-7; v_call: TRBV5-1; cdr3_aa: CASSLVWAGSEQYF; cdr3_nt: TGCGCCAGCAGCCTGGTGTGGGCAGGGTCCGAGCAGTACTTC
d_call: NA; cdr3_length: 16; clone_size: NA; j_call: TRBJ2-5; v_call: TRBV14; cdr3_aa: CASSTDHRGFQETQYF; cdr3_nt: TGTGCCAGCAGCACAGATCATCGAGGGTTCCAAGAGACCCAGTACTTC
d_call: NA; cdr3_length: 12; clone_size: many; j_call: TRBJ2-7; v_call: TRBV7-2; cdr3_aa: CASSWIVNEQYF; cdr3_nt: TGTGCCAGCAGCTGGATAGTGAACGAGCAGTACTTC
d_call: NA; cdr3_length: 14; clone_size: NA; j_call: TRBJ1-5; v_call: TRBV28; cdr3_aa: CASTWGFSNQPQHF; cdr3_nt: TGTGCCAGCACCTGGGGGTTTAGCAATCAGCCCCAGCATTTT
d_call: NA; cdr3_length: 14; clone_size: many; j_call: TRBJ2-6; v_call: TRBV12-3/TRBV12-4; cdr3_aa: CASKKSSGANVLTF; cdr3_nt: TGTGCCAGCAAAAAGAGCTCTGGGGCCAACGTCCTGACTTTC
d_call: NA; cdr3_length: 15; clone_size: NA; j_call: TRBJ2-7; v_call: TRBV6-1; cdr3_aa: CASSEGGGSSYKQYF; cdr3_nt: TGTGCCAGCAGTGAAGGGGGCGGCAGCTCCTACAAGCAGTACTTC
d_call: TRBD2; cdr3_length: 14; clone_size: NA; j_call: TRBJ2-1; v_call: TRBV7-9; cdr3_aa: CASSLRREYNEQFF; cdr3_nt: TGTGCCAGCAGCTTAAGGCGGGAGTACAATGAGCAGTTCTTC
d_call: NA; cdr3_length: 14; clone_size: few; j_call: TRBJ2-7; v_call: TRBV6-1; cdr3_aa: CASSEWGSPYEQYF; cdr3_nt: TGTGCCAGCAGTGAATGGGGCAGCCCCTACGAGCAGTACTTC
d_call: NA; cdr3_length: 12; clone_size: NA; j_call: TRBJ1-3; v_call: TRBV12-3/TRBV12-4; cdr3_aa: CASSAAGNTIYF; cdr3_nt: TGTGCCAGCAGTGCGGCGGGAAACACCATATATTTT
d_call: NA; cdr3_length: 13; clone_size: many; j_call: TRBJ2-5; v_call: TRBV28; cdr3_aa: CASYNLWGETQYF; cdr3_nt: TGTGCCAGCTACAATCTCTGGGGGGAGACCCAGTACTTC
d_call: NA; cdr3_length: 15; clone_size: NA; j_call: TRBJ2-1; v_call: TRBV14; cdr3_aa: CASSTHGSPNNEQFF; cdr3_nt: TGTGCCAGCAGCACGCACGGGTCCCCAAACAATGAGCAGTTCTTC
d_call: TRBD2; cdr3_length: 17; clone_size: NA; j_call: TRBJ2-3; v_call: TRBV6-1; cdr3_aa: CASSERRTSGGTDTQYF; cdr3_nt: TGTGCCAGCAGTGAAAGGAGGACTAGCGGGGGCACAGATACGCAGTATTTT
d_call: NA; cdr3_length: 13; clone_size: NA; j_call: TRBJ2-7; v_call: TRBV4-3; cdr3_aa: CASSQTGIHEQYF; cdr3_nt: TGCGCCAGCAGCCAGACAGGAATCCACGAGCAGTACTTC
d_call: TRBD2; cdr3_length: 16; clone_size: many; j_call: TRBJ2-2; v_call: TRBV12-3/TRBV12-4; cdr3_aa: CASSPTSGGASGELFF; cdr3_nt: TGTGCCAGCAGCCCGACTAGCGGGGGGGCGTCCGGGGAGCTGTTTTTT
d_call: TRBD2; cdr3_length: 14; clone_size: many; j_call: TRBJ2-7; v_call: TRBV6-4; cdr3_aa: CASSDSTSVYEQYF; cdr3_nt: TGTGCCAGCAGTGACTCGACTAGCGTGTACGAGCAGTACTTC
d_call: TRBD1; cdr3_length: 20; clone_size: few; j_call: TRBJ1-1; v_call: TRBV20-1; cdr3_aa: CSAPSRGRTLPGQFFTEAFF; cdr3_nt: TGCAGTGCTCCCTCCAGGGGGAGAACCCTCCCCGGACAGTTTTTCACTGAAGCTTTCTTT
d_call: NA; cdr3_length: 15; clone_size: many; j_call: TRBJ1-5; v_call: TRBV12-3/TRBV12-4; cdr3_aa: CASSITAGRNQPQHF; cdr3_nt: TGTGCCAGCAGTATTACCGCAGGGAGGAACCAGCCCCAGCATTTT
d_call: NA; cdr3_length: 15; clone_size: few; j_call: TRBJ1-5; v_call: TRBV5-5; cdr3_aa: CASSLAGISNQPQHF; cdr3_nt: TGTGCCAGCAGCTTGGCGGGCATTAGCAATCAGCCCCAGCATTTT
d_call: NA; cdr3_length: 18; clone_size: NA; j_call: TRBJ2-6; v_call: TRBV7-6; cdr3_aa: CASSSIGGRISGANVLTF; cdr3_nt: TGTGCCAGCAGCTCGATAGGAGGGCGGATCTCTGGGGCCAACGTCCTGACTTTC
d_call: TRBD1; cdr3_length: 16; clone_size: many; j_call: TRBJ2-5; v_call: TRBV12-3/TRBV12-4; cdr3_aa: CASSLSRDSGEETQYF; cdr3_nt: TGTGCCAGCAGTCTAAGCCGGGACAGTGGGGAGGAGACCCAGTACTTC
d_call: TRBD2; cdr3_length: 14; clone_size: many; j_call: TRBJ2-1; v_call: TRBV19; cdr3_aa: CASRLAGSYNEQFF; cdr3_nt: TGTGCCAGTAGACTAGCGGGCTCCTACAATGAGCAGTTCTTC
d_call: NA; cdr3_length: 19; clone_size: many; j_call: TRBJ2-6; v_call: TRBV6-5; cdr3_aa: CASSYSTFLTPSGANVLTF; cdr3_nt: TGTGCCAGCAGTTACTCGACATTTCTGACACCCTCTGGGGCCAACGTCCTGACTTTC
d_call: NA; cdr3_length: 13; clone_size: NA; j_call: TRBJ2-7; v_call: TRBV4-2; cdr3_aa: CASSPQNSYEQYF; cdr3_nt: TGTGCCAGCAGCCCCCAGAACTCCTACGAGCAGTACTTC
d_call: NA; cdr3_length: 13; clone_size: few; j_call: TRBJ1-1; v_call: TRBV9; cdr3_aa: CASSVAPVAEAFF; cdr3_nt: TGTGCCAGCAGCGTAGCTCCGGTGGCTGAAGCTTTCTTT
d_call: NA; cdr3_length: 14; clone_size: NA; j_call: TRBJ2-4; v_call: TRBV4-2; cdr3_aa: CASSSGRRRDIQYF; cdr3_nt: TGTGCCAGCAGTTCGGGACGGAGGAGGGACATTCAGTACTTC
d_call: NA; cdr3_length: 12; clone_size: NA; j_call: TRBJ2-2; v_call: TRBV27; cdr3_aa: CASLTNTGELFF; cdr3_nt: TGTGCCAGCCTAACCAACACCGGGGAGCTGTTTTTT
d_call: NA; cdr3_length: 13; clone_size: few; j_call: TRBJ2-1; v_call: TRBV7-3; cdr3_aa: CASSPSPHNEQFF; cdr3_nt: TGTGCCAGCAGCCCCTCTCCCCACAATGAGCAGTTCTTC
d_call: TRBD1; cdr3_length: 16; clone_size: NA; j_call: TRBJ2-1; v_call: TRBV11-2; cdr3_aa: CASSLWGQSSYNEQFF; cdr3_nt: TGTGCCAGCAGCTTATGGGGACAGAGCTCCTACAATGAGCAGTTCTTC
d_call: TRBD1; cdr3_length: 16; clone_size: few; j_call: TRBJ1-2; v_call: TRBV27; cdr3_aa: CASSSRPTGGFYGYTF; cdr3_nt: TGTGCCAGCAGTTCCCGACCGACAGGGGGATTCTATGGCTACACCTTC
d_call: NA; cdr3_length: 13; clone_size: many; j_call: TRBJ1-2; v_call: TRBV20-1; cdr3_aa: CSARDRANYGYTF; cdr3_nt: TGCAGTGCTAGGGACAGAGCTAACTATGGCTACACCTTC
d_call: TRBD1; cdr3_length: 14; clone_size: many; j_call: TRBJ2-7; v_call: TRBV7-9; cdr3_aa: CASSRGTGLYEQYF; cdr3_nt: TGTGCCAGCAGCCGTGGGACAGGCCTCTACGAGCAGTACTTC
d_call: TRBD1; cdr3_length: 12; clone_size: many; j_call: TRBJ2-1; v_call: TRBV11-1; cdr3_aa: CASSSTGVEQFF; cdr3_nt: TGTGCCAGCAGCTCGACAGGGGTCGAGCAGTTCTTC
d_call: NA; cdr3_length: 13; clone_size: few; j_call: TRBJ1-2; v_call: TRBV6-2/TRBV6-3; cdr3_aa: CASSLLGTNGYTF; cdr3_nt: TGTGCCAGCAGTTTACTTGGAACCAATGGCTACACCTTC